Below are 20 T cell receptor beta chains sequenced from a single sample in a study of CD8+CD57+ T cells in acquired aplastic anemia. Template material for TCR beta VDJ and CDR3 profiling consisted of genomic DNA. A single record per CDR3 protein comes from TCRdb applying MiXCR to the reads. The sample shows 200,000 or so distinct CDR3 sequences, over 60% of them seen only once. Source material: sorted CD4+, CD8+, or CD8+CD57+ T cells (not recorded which) from PBMCs. The source of these receptors is a human donor with severe aplastic anemia or a healthy control (not recorded which).

The chain links TRBV19 to TRBJ1-1; no clear D gene. Trimming cost V 5 bases and J 4 bases, with 8 bases left between them. The germline gives CDR1 LNHDA, CDR2 SQIVND (reference sequence). The CDR3 covers 12 residues. The CDR3 nucleotides read TGTGCCAGTAGTGCGGGCATCACTGAAGCTTTCTTT. Translated: CASSAGITEAFF. Full variable domain (outside the CDR3, taken from reference TRBV19 and TRBJ1-1): DGGITQSPKYLFRKEGQNVTLSCEQNLNHDAMYWYRQDPGQGLRLIYYSQIVNDFQKGDIAEGYSVSREKKESFPLTVTSAQKNPTAFYLCASSAGITEAFFGQGTRLTVV.

The chain carries TRBV29-1 and TRBJ2-2, with D perhaps matching TRBD1 (5 bases). Deletions cut 7 bases from V and 6 bases from J, with 15 bases between. CDR1 is SQVTM, CDR2 ANQGSEA, per germline. The CDR3 has 13 amino acids. This CDR3 is CSAVTVISGELFF. CDR3 nucleotides: TGCAGCGCCGTGACAGTGATCTCCGGGGAGCTGTTTTTT.

V gene TRBV10-3 combines with J gene TRBJ2-1, with 10 bases that match TRBD2. Germline V gene data show CDR1 as ENHRY and CDR2 as SYGVKD. This CDR3 comprises 17 residues. Germline trimming cut 10 bases from V and 5 bases from J; bases unmatched to any gene: 17. The CDR3 loop is CATQSSGGIKKHNEQFF. The CDR3 DNA follows: TGTGCCACCCAATCTAGCGGGGGAATCAAGAAACACAATGAGCAGTTCTTC.

The V call is TRBV19, the J call TRBJ1-2; perhaps TRBD1 as D (5 bases). Germline loops: CDR1 LNHDA, CDR2 SQIVND (reference sequence). The CDR3 contains 14 residues. The V end lost 3 bases, the J end lost 4 bases, and 12 bases lay between the germline ends. CDR3 DNA sequence: TGTGCCAGTAGTATCTTCGAGGGGCCCTATGGCTACACCTTC. This sequence encodes CASSIFEGPYGYTF. Based on the CDR3 plus reference TRBV19 and TRBJ1-2, the full variable domain is DGGITQSPKYLFRKEGQNVTLSCEQNLNHDAMYWYRQDPGQGLRLIYYSQIVNDFQKGDIAEGYSVSREKKESFPLTVTSAQKNPTAFYLCASSIFEGPYGYTFGSGTRLTVV.

This clonotype came up a few times. This chain uses TRBV5-6 with TRBJ2-5; D remains ambiguous. The CDR3 runs to 13 residues. Trimming pared 4 bases from V and 4 bases from J, leaving 11 bases between. Germline V gene sequence: CDR1 SGHDT, CDR2 YYEEEE. CDR3: CASSPGVGETQYF. For the CDR3, the DNA is TGTGCCAGCAGCCCCGGAGTGGGAGAGACCCAGTACTTC. Combining the CDR3 with reference TRBV5-6 and TRBJ2-5 gives the whole variable domain DAGVTQSPTHLIKTRGQQVTLRCSPKSGHDTVSWYQQALGQGPQFIFQYYEEEERQRGNFPDRFSGHQFPNYSSELNVNALLLGDSALYLCASSPGVGETQYFGPGTRLLVL.

In its sample, this clonotype was seen a few times. The chain carries TRBV2 and TRBJ2-4; D gene ambiguous. Germline CDR1 and CDR2: SNHLY and FYNNEI. V gave up 6 bases and J gave up 10 bases, with 7 bases separating them. The CDR3 totals 10 residues. Here the CDR3 DNA reads TGTGCCAGCAGCACGGTGATTCAGTACTTC. This codes for CASSTVIQYF.

This clonotype is a singleton in its sample. J is TRBJ2-5 and V is TRBV6-5; TRBD1 might be the D (5 bases). The CDR3 loop spans 14 amino acids. The germline V and J ends were trimmed by 2 bases and 2 bases, with 9 bases remaining between them. The germline V gene encodes CDR1 MNHEY and CDR2 SVGAGI. The CDR3 DNA reads as TGTGCCAGCAGTTACGACAGATCGCAAGAGACCCAGTACTTC. It codes for CASSYDRSQETQYF.

This sequence joins TRBV7-2 and TRBJ1-6, with a possible D match to TRBD1 (5 bases). This CDR3 spans 14 amino acids. The germline CDR1 and CDR2 sequences are SGHTA and FQGNSA. The V end was cut by 5 bases, the J end by 7 bases, with 12 bases between. The CDR3 sequence: CASSIDSLNSPLHF. In DNA, the CDR3 is TGTGCCAGCAGCATCGACAGCCTGAATTCACCCCTCCACTTT.

The genes are TRBV2 and TRBJ2-3; 8 bases are shared with TRBD2. This CDR3 region has 17 residues. Germline values: CDR1 SNHLY, CDR2 FYNNEI. V gave up 5 bases and J gave up 0 bases; unmatched junction bases: 10. The CDR3 loop reads CASSWTSLGSSTDTQYF. CDR3 in DNA: TGTGCCAGCAGTTGGACTAGCTTGGGTTCGAGCACAGATACGCAGTATTTT. The full variable domain, with the rest looked up from reference TRBV2 and TRBJ2-3, is EPEVTQTPSHQVTQMGQEVILRCVPISNHLYFYWYRQILGQKVEFLVSFYNNEISEKSEIFDDQFSVERPDGSNFTLKIRSTKLEDSAMYFCASSWTSLGSSTDTQYFGPGTRLTVL.

CDR3 sequence: CASRPTGQNYGYTF. In nucleotides, the CDR3 is TGTGCCAGCAGACCTACGGGACAGAACTATGGCTACACCTTC. This chain uses TRBV7-2 with TRBJ1-2; 7 positions match TRBD1. V was clipped by 6 bases and J by 2 bases; unmatched bases: 6. Germline CDR1 and CDR2: SGHTA and FQGNSA. CDR3 length equals 14 residues. Looking up the rest from reference TRBV7-2 and TRBJ1-2 gives the full variable domain: GAGVSQSPSNKVTEKGKDVELRCDPISGHTALYWYRQSLGQGLEFLIYFQGNSAPDKSGLPSDRFSAERTGGSVSTLTIQRTQQEDSAVYLCASRPTGQNYGYTFGSGTRLTVV.

This clonotype is a singleton in its sample. The V and J genes are TRBV20-1 and TRBJ2-1; 8 bases are shared with TRBD2. Germline values: CDR1 DFQATT, CDR2 SNEGSKA (reference sequence). Trimming removed 1 base from V and 0 bases from J; junction bases left unmatched: 5. The CDR3 is made up of 16 amino acids. This CDR3 reads CSARGREASSYNEQFF. CDR3 in DNA: TGCAGTGCTAGAGGGCGGGAGGCTTCCTCCTACAATGAGCAGTTCTTC.

This clonotype was seen many times. This CDR3 is CASSSSLEVVTQYF. The DNA of the CDR3 is TGTGCCAGCAGCTCGTCCCTAGAGGTCGTGACCCAGTACTTC. The chain recombines TRBV5-6 with TRBJ2-5; the D is unclear. The CDR3 covers 14 residues. Trimming pared 3 bases from V and 7 bases from J, leaving 16 bases between. CDR1 and CDR2 (germline): SGHDT, YYEEEE.

A word on this clonotype: The junction and the germline gene differ at one end; a read error may be behind it. The J gene is TRBJ2-1, the V gene TRBV2, with 8 bases fitting TRBD2. CDR1 and CDR2 (germline): SNHLY, FYNNEI. This CDR3 has 12 amino acids. The CDR3 loop reads CASSLEGLVFRF. In DNA, the CDR3 is TGTGCCAGCAGTCTAGAGGGACTAGTTTTTAGATTC.

The chain combines TRBV9 with TRBJ1-2; no reliable D call. Germline loops: CDR1 SGDLS, CDR2 YYNGEE. The V end lost 0 bases, the J end lost 4 bases, and 7 bases lay between the germline ends. The CDR3 is 13 residues long. CDR3 bases: TGTGCCAGCAGCGTAGAGGGTGCCTATGGCTACACCTTC. Translated, it gives CASSVEGAYGYTF.

This chain uses TRBV29-1 with TRBJ2-7; D gene uncertain. The V gene lost 8 bases and the J gene lost 2 bases, with 10 bases spanning the gap. This CDR3 comprises 11 residues. Per the germline V gene, CDR1 is SQVTM and CDR2 is ANQGSEA. As DNA, the CDR3 is TGCAGCTTAACTGTCGCCTACGAGCAGTACTTC. This codes for CSLTVAYEQYF.

A single count supports this clonotype. The rearrangement links TRBV4-2 to TRBJ2-3; possibly TRBD2 for D (6 bases). Germline-derived CDR1 and CDR2 are LGHNA and YNFKEQ. V lost 0 bases and J 5 bases, leaving 12 bases between the germline ends. The CDR3 runs to 15 residues. Here the CDR3 DNA reads TGTGCCAGCAGCCAAGATAGGCGGGGAATAGATACGCAGTATTTT. Amino acids: CASSQDRRGIDTQYF.

The genes are TRBV7-8 and TRBJ2-5; 9 nucleotides align to TRBD2. V lost 1 base and J lost 1; bases outside the gene matches: 4. CDR3 size: 16 residues. Germline V CDR1 and CDR2: SGHVS, FQNEAQ. The CDR3 is CASSLVPSGVQETQYF. The CDR3 nucleotides read TGTGCCAGCAGCTTAGTCCCTAGCGGGGTCCAAGAGACCCAGTACTTC. Combining the CDR3 with reference TRBV7-8 and TRBJ2-5 gives the whole variable domain GAGVSQSPRYKVAKRGQDVALRCDPISGHVSLFWYQQALGQGPEFLTYFQNEAQLDKSGLPSDRFFAERPEGSVSTLKIQRTQQEDSAVYLCASSLVPSGVQETQYFGPGTRLLVL.

The CDR3 nucleotides are TGTGCCACCAGTGACTATGACCCCGACGAGACCCAGTACTTC. Protein product: CATSDYDPDETQYF. The chain carries TRBV24-1 and TRBJ2-5, with D unclear. The CDR3 extends over 14 amino acids. Germline CDR1 KGHDR, CDR2 SFDVKD. V was shortened by 4 bases and J by 5 bases, with 13 bases between the two germline ends.

This clonotype came up once. The rearrangement joins TRBV9 to TRBJ1-6, with 11 nucleotides matching TRBD1. V lost 3 bases to trimming and J lost 14 bases; unmatched junction nucleotides: 7. Per germline, CDR1 SGDLS and CDR2 YYNGEE. There are 14 residues in the CDR3. This chain's CDR3 is CASSAGTGGRSLHF. The DNA for the CDR3 is TGTGCCAGCAGCGCCGGGACAGGGGGTAGGTCCCTCCACTTT.

The chain employs TRBV7-9 and TRBJ2-5; 15 bases map to TRBD2. The CDR3 length is 17 residues. The germline CDR1 and CDR2 sequences are SEHNR and FQNEAQ (reference sequence). Germline trimming cut 3 bases from V and 3 bases from J; bases unmatched to any gene: 5. CDR3: CASSFGTSGRREETQYF. The CDR3 nucleotides read TGTGCCAGCAGCTTTGGGACTAGCGGGAGGAGGGAAGAGACCCAGTACTTC.